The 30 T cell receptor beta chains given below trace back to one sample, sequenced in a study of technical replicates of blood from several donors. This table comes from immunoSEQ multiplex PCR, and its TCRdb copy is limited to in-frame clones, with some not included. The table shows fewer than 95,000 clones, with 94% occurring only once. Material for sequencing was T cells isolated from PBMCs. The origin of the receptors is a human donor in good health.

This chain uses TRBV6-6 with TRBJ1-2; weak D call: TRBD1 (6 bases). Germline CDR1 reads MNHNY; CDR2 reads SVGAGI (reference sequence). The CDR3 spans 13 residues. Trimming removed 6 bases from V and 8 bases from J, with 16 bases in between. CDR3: CASSPLQQGGYTF. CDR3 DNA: TGTGCCAGCAGCCCACTCCAACAGGGAGGCTACACCTTC.

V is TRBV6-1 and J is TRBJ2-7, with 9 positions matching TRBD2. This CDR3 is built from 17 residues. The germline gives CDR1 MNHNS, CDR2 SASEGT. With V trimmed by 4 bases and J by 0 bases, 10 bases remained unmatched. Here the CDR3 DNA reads TGTGCCAGCAGTGTGCCGCGGGAGGGATCCAGCTCCTACGAGCAGTACTTC. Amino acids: CASSVPREGSSSYEQYF.

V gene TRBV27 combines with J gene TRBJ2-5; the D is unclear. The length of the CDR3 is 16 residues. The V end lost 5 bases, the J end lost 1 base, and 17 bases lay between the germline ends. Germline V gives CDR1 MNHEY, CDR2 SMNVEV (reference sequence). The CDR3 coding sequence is TGTGCCAGCAGTCCACTATCTAGAAACCGCCAAGAGACCCAGTACTTC. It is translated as CASSPLSRNRQETQYF.

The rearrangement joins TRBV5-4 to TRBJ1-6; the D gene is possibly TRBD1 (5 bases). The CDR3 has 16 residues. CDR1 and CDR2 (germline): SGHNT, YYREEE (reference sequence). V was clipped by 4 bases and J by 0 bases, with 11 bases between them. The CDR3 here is CASSTGLSSYNSPLHF. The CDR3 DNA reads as TGTGCCAGCAGCACAGGATTGAGCTCCTATAATTCACCCCTCCACTTT.

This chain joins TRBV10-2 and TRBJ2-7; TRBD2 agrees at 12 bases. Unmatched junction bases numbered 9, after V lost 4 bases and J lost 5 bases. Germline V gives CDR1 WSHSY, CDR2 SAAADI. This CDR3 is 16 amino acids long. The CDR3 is CASSAWLAGGPNEQYF. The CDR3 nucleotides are TGCGCCAGCAGTGCTTGGCTAGCGGGGGGGCCTAACGAGCAGTACTTC.

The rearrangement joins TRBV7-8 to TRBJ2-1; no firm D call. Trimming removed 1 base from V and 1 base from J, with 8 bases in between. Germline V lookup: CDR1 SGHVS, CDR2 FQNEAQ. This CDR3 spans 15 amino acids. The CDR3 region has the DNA TGTGCCAGCAGCTTAGTGCTAGGTTCCTACAATGAGCAGTTCTTC. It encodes CASSLVLGSYNEQFF.

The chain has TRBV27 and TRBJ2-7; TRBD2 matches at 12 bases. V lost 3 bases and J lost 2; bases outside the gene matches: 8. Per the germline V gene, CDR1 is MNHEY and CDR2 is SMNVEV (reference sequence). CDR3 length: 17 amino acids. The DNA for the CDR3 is TGTGCCAGCAGTTTTACCGTCGCTAGCGGGAGGGCCTACGAGCAGTACTTC. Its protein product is CASSFTVASGRAYEQYF.

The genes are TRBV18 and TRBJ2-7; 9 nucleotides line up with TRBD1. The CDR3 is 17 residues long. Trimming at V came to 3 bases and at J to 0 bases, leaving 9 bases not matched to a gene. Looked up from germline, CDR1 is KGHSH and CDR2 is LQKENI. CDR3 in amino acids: CASSPYRQGVSSYEQYF. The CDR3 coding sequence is TGTGCCAGCTCACCCTATCGACAGGGGGTGAGCTCCTACGAGCAGTACTTC. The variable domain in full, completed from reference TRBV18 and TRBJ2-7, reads NAGVMQNPRHLVRRRGQEARLRCSPMKGHSHVYWYRQLPEEGLKFMVYLQKENIIDESGMPKERFSAEFPKEGPSILRIQQVVRGDSAAYFCASSPYRQGVSSYEQYFGPGTRLTVT.

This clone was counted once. This chain's CDR3 is CASSSGLAGGPIQETQYF. For the CDR3, the DNA is TGTGCCAGCAGCTCAGGACTAGCGGGGGGCCCCATCCAAGAGACCCAGTACTTC. The rearrangement links TRBV5-6 to TRBJ2-5, with 14 bases aligning to TRBD2. This CDR3 is built from 18 residues. Germline values: CDR1 SGHDT, CDR2 YYEEEE. J gave up 1 base and V 3 bases, and 8 bases lay outside the gene matches.

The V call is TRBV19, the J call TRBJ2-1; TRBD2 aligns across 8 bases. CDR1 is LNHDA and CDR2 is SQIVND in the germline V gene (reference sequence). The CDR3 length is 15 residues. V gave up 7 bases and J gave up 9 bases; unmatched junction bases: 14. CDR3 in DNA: TGTGCCAGTAAGGTCATCCGGGAGGGCCTCGGTGAGCAGTTCTTC. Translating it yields CASKVIREGLGEQFF.

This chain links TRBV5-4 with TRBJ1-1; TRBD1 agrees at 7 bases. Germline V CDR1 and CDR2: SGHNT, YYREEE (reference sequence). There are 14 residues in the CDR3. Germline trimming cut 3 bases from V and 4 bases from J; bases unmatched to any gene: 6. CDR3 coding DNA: TGTGCCAGCAGCTGGACAGGAGGGAGCACTGAAGCTTTCTTT. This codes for CASSWTGGSTEAFF.

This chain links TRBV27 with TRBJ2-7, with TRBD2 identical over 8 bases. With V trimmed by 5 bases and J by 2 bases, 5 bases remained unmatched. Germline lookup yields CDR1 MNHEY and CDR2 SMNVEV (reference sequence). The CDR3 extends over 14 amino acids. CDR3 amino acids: CASSVTGGAYEQYF. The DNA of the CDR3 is TGTGCCAGCAGTGTAACGGGGGGGGCCTACGAGCAGTACTTC.

CDR3 DNA: TGTGCCAGTGGACTGACAGGATCCTACGAGCAGTACTTC. This codes for CASGLTGSYEQYF. The genes are TRBV19 and TRBJ2-7; a weak D match, TRBD1 (6 bases). The V and J ends lost 8 bases and 1 base respectively, with 12 bases between them. Germline CDR1 LNHDA, CDR2 SQIVND (reference sequence). CDR3 length: 13 amino acids.

CDR3 sequence (DNA): TGTGCCAGCAGCTTTTGGGGGGGGAGTAGGAACAATCAGCCCCAGCATTTT. Its protein product is CASSFWGGSRNNQPQHF. The chain couples TRBV4-2 to TRBJ1-5; TRBD1 might be the D (5 bases). The V and J ends lost 5 bases and 3 bases respectively, with 20 bases between them. The CDR3 length is 17 residues. CDR1 and CDR2 (germline): LGHNA, YNFKEQ.

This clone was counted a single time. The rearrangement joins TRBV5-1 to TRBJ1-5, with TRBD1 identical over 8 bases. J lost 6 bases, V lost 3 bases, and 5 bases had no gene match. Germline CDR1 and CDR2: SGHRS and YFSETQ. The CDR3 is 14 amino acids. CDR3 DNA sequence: TGCGCCAGCAGCTCCTCAGGGGGCGCTCAGCCCCAGCATTTT. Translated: CASSSSGGAQPQHF.

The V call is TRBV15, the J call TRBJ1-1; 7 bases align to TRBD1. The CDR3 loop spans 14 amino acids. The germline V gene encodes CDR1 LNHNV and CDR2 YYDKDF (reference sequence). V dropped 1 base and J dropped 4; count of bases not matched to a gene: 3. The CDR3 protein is CATSRGDSSTEAFF. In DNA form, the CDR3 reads TGTGCCACCAGCAGAGGGGACAGTTCCACTGAAGCTTTCTTT.

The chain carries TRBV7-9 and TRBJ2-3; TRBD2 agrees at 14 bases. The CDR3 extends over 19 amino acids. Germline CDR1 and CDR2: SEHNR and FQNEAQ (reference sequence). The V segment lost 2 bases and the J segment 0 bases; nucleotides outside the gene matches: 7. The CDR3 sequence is CASSLRTSGGLPSTDTQYF. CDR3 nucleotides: TGTGCCAGCAGCTTAAGGACTAGCGGGGGGCTCCCTAGCACAGATACGCAGTATTTT.

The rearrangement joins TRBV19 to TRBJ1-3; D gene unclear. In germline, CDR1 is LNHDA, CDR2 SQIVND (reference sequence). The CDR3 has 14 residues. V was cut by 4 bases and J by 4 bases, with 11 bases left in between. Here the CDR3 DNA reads TGTGCCAGTAGTAGATCCGGTATAGGAAACACCATATATTTT. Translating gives CASSRSGIGNTIYF.

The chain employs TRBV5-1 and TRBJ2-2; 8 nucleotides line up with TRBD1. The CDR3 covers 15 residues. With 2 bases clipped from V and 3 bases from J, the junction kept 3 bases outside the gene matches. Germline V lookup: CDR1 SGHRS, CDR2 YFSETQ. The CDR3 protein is CASSFQGADTGELFF. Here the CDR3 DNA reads TGCGCCAGCAGCTTTCAGGGGGCTGACACCGGGGAGCTGTTTTTT.

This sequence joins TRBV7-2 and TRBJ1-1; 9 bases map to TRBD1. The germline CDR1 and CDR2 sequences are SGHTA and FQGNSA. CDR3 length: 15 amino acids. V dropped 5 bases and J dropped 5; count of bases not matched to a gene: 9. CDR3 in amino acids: CASSPSDRGGTEAFF. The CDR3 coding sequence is TGTGCCAGCAGCCCGTCGGACAGGGGAGGAACTGAAGCTTTCTTT.

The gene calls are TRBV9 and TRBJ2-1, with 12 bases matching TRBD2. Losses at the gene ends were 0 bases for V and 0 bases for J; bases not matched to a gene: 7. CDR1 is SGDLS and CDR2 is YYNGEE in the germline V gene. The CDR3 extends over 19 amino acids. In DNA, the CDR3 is TGTGCCAGCAGCGTAGGTCGGCTAGCGGGAGGGCCCTCCTACAATGAGCAGTTCTTC. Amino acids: CASSVGRLAGGPSYNEQFF.

The CDR3 coding sequence is TGTGCCAGCAGCTTACTAGCGGGAGCTCCCCACGAGCAGTACTTC. It encodes CASSLLAGAPHEQYF. The chain joins TRBV7-9 to TRBJ2-7; TRBD2 aligns across 10 bases. The CDR3 contains 15 residues. The junction had 6 bases not matched to a gene; V was cut back by 2 bases and J by 5 bases. Germline V gene sequence: CDR1 SEHNR, CDR2 FQNEAQ (reference sequence).

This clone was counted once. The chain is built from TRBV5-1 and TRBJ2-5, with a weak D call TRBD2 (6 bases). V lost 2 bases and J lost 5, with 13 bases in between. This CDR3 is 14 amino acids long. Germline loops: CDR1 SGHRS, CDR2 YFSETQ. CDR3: CASSFGGDGETQYF. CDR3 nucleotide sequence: TGCGCCAGCAGCTTCGGGGGAGATGGGGAGACCCAGTACTTC.

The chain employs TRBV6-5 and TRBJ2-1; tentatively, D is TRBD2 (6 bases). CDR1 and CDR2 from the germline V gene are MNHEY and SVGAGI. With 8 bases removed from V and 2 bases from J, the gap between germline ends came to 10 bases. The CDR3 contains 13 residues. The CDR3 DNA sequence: TGTGCCAGCCGGGACTCCGCCTACAATGAGCAGTTCTTC. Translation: CASRDSAYNEQFF.

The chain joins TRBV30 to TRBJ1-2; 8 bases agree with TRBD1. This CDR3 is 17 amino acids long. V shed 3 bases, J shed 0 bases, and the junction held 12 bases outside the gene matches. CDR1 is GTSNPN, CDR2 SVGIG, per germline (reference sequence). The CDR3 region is CAWSDPGGTPTNYGYTF. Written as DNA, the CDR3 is TGTGCCTGGAGCGATCCAGGGGGCACCCCTACTAACTATGGCTACACCTTC.

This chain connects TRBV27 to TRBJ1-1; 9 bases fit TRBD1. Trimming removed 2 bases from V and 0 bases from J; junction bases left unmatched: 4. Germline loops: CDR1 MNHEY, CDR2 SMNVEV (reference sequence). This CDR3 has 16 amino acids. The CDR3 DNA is TGTGCCAGCAGTTTACACGGACAGGGGATGAACACTGAAGCTTTCTTT. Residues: CASSLHGQGMNTEAFF.

CDR3 in amino acids: CASSLRLNRGTYEQYF. DNA of the CDR3: TGTGCCAGCAGTTTGCGCCTGAACAGGGGAACCTACGAGCAGTACTTC. The chain is built from TRBV28 and TRBJ2-7; TRBD1 matches at 7 bases. The CDR3 sequence is 16 residues long. Germline trimming cut 3 bases from V and 2 bases from J; bases unmatched to any gene: 10. Per the germline V gene, CDR1 is MDHEN and CDR2 is SYDVKM.

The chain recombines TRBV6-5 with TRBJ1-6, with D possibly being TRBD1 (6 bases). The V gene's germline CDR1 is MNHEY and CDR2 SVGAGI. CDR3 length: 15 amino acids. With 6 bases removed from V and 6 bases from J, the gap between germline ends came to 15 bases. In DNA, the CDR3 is TGTGCCAGCAGGCGCCAGGGGATAAGTAATTCACCCCTCCACTTT. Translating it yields CASRRQGISNSPLHF.

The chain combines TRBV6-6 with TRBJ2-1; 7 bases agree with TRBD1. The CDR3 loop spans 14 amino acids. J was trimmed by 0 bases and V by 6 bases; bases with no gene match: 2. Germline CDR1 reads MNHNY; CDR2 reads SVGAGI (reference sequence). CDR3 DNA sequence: TGTGCCAGCAGGACAGGGAACTCCTACAATGAGCAGTTCTTC. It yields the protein CASRTGNSYNEQFF.

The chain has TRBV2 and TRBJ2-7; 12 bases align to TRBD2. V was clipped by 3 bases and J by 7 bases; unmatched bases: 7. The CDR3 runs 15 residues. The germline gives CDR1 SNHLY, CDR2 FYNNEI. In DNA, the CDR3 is TGTGCCAGCAGTGATTTGACTAGCGGGGGACAAGAGCAGTACTTC. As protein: CASSDLTSGGQEQYF. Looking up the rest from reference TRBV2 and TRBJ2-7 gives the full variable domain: EPEVTQTPSHQVTQMGQEVILRCVPISNHLYFYWYRQILGQKVEFLVSFYNNEISEKSEIFDDQFSVERPDGSNFTLKIRSTKLEDSAMYFCASSDLTSGGQEQYFGPGTRLTVT.